A selection of T cell receptor beta chains follows, all from one sample in a study of cytomegalovirus exposure and HLA in healthy donors. Profiled with immunoSEQ multiplex PCR; TCRdb holds only in-frame clones, not every one. The repertoire has about 100,000 clones, over 75% of them found once; the top ten carry roughly 3.9%. The specimen was PBMCs. The receptors come from a male donor in good health and CMV-seronegative. Both conserved end residues are part of each CDR3. The order of the fields is J gene, clone size, V gene, D gene, CDR3 DNA, CDR3 protein. The D gene is left open where the match is weak. Size values are once, few and many counts, or a class for expanded clones, and some rows have none.

>TRBJ1-3|few|TRBV7-9|TRBD1
TGTGCCAGCAGCTCCAAACGGGACAGGGGGAAGATGAGTGCTAACACCATATATTTT
CASSSKRDRGKMSANTIYF
>TRBJ2-7|-|TRBV7-2|-
TGTGCCAGCAGCTTAGGGTCCGGGTCGAAGCAGTACTTC
CASSLGSGSKQYF
>TRBJ1-2|-|TRBV5-4|-
TGTGCCAGCAGCGTCCGGACAGACCGATATGGCTACACCTTC
CASSVRTDRYGYTF
>TRBJ2-7|-|TRBV30|TRBD2
TGTGCCTATACTAGCGGGTACTACGAGCAGTACTTC
CAYTSGYYEQYF
>TRBJ2-5|-|TRBV4-1|TRBD1
TGCGCCAGCAGCCAAGGGGACAGGGGAAAAGAGACCCAGTACTTC
CASSQGDRGKETQYF
>TRBJ2-1|-|TRBV7-9|-
TGTGCCAGCAGCCAGGGGGGCCTCAATGAGCAGTTCTTC
CASSQGGLNEQFF
>TRBJ1-1|-|TRBV2|TRBD1
TGTGCCAGCAGGAGGGGGCGCGGCACTGAAGCTTTCTTT
CASRRGRGTEAFF
>TRBJ2-5|-|TRBV28|TRBD1
TGTGCCAGCAGTTTCACGGGACAGGGACAAGAGACCCAGTACTTC
CASSFTGQGQETQYF
>TRBJ2-1|-|TRBV30|TRBD2
TGTGCCTGGAGTGTTCTAGCGGGCAATGAGCAGTTCTTC
CAWSVLAGNEQFF
>TRBJ1-2|-|TRBV28|-
TGTGCCAGCAGTGCCAGCTATGGCTACACCTTC
CASSASYGYTF
>TRBJ1-6|once|TRBV2|TRBD1
TGTGCCAGCAGCGTGGACAGGGAAGGCTATAATTCACCCCTCCACTTT
CASSVDREGYNSPLHF
>TRBJ2-1|-|TRBV5-1|TRBD2
TGCGCCAGCAAGGGTGGCCGGGACTACCTTTACAATGAGCAGTTCTTC
CASKGGRDYLYNEQFF
>TRBJ2-7|-|TRBV12-5|-
TGTGCTAGTGGTTTGCTTCAGACAGGATCTAGGGAGCAGTACTTC
CASGLLQTGSREQYF
>TRBJ2-7|-|TRBV19|TRBD2
TGTGCCAGTAGTCGTCCTAGCGGGAGCTCCTACGAGCAGTACTTC
CASSRPSGSSYEQYF
>TRBJ2-4|-|TRBV23-1|TRBD1
TGCGCCAGCAGCGATTTTCCTGGGGACAGCCTAGCCAAAAACATTCAGTACTTC
CASSDFPGDSLAKNIQYF
>TRBJ2-7|-|TRBV4-1|-
TGCGCCAGCAGCCAATTGGGACTGCCCACCTACGAGCAGTACTTC
CASSQLGLPTYEQYF
>TRBJ2-1|-|TRBV4-1|TRBD2
TGCGCCAGCAGCCAACTAGCGGGAGCAGACAATGAGCAGTTCTTC
CASSQLAGADNEQFF
>TRBJ1-3|-|TRBV7-2|-
TGTGCCAGCAGCAGCCCCCCCGGCGGGATCTCTGGAAACACCATATATTTT
CASSSPPGGISGNTIYF
>TRBJ1-2|-|TRBV28|-
TGTGCCAGCAGTACAGGGTTTTTGTGGGGCTACACCTTC
CASSTGFLWGYTF
>TRBJ2-1|-|TRBV29-1|TRBD2
TGCAGCGTATTCGCCGGGACTAGCGGCAATGAGCAGTTCTTC
CSVFAGTSGNEQFF
>TRBJ1-3|-|TRBV15|-
TGTGCCACCAGCAGAGATCCGTCAGGGTACTCTGGAAACACCATATATTTT
CATSRDPSGYSGNTIYF
>TRBJ1-3|-|TRBV4-2|-
TGTGCCAGCAGCCAATCGATACAGAACTCTGGAAACACCATATATTTT
CASSQSIQNSGNTIYF
>TRBJ2-7|-|TRBV4-1|-
TGCGCCAGCAGCCAAGATAGTAACAGGGCTTCCTACGAGCAGTACTTC
CASSQDSNRASYEQYF
>TRBJ1-1|-|TRBV5-6|TRBD1
TGTGCCAGCAGCTCGACAGGGGCCGACACTGAAGCTTTCTTT
CASSSTGADTEAFF
>TRBJ2-5|-|TRBV18|TRBD2
TGTGCCAGCTCACCTCCCGGGACTAGCAGGATTGGGGAGACCCAGTACTTC
CASSPPGTSRIGETQYF
>TRBJ2-6|-|TRBV5-6|-
TGTGCCAGCAGCGCATTCCGGTACTCGTACTCTGGGGCCAACGTCCTGACTTTC
CASSAFRYSYSGANVLTF
>TRBJ2-3|-|TRBV7-9|TRBD2
TGTGCCAGCAGCTTAGCCGTAGCGGGAGGGTGGGCAGATACGCAGTATTTT
CASSLAVAGGWADTQYF
>TRBJ2-3|-|TRBV7-3|-
TGTGCCAGCAGCTTACTGGCGGGAATCTCAGATACGCAGTATTTT
CASSLLAGISDTQYF
>TRBJ2-1|-|TRBV7-3|-
TGTGCCAGCAGCTTGCGGGCAGGTGAGCAGTTCTTC
CASSLRAGEQFF
>TRBJ1-5|few|TRBV5-1|-
TGCGCCAGCAGCTTTACACCTGATCAGCCCCAGCATTTT
CASSFTPDQPQHF
>TRBJ2-6|-|TRBV19|-
TGTGCCAGTAGCAAAGACAGCTCTGGGGCCAACGTCCTGACTTTC
CASSKDSSGANVLTF
>TRBJ1-5|-|TRBV25-1|-
TGTGCCAGCAGTGAATACGAGGGTAGCAATCAGCCCCAGCATTTT
CASSEYEGSNQPQHF
>TRBJ2-2|once|TRBV6-5|TRBD1
TGTGCCAGCAGTTACCTATCAGGGGGAACCGGGGAGCTGTTTTTT
CASSYLSGGTGELFF
>TRBJ2-1|-|TRBV5-1|-
TGCGCCAGCAGCCGATCTCTCGGGAGCGTCTACAATGAGCAGTTCTTC
CASSRSLGSVYNEQFF
>TRBJ2-7|-|TRBV6-1|TRBD1
TGTGCCAGCAGCGAATTCGGGGACAGCTCCTACGAGCAGTACTTC
CASSEFGDSSYEQYF
>TRBJ2-1|once|TRBV28|TRBD2
TGTGCCAGCAGTTCCGGGACTAGCTCTTTCCGAGTTGAGCAGTTCTTC
CASSSGTSSFRVEQFF
>TRBJ2-1|-|TRBV7-7|TRBD2
TGTGCCAGCGCCGCTGGAGCGGGGGCTGGTAATGAGCAGTTCTTC
CASAAGAGAGNEQFF
>TRBJ1-5|-|TRBV6-5|-
TGTGCCAGCAGATGGAGACAGAATCAGCCCCAGCATTTT
CASRWRQNQPQHF
>TRBJ2-7|-|TRBV6-6|TRBD1
TGTGCCAGCAGTTTAGGGGGCTGGGACGAGCAGTACTTC
CASSLGGWDEQYF
>TRBJ2-1|few|TRBV6-5|TRBD1
TGTGCCAGCAGTTTGGGGACAGCATACAATGAGCAGTTCTTC
CASSLGTAYNEQFF
>TRBJ1-6|few|TRBV6-4|-
TGTGCCAGCAGTGAAGAGGGTAATTCACCCCTCCACTTT
CASSEEGNSPLHF
>TRBJ2-7|-|TRBV2|TRBD1
TGTGCCAGCGAGGACAGGGGAGGGGGCTACGAGCAGTACTTC
CASEDRGGGYEQYF
>TRBJ2-1|few|TRBV6-5|TRBD2
TGTGCCAGCAGTTACGGGCGGGAGGTCCCAGGTGAGCAGTTCTTC
CASSYGREVPGEQFF
>TRBJ2-7|-|TRBV2|TRBD2
TGTGCCAGCAGCGGCGGGACTAGCGTATCCTACGAGCAGTACTTC
CASSGGTSVSYEQYF
>TRBJ2-1|-|TRBV11-2|TRBD2
TGTGCCAGCAGCTTAGAGAGGCGGGAGCCCTACAATGAGCAGTTCTTC
CASSLERREPYNEQFF
>TRBJ1-4|few|TRBV29-1|TRBD1
TGCAGCGTTTGGGATCACAGGGGTGAAAAACTGTTTTTT
CSVWDHRGEKLFF
>TRBJ2-6|few|TRBV5-1|-
TGCGCCAGCACACCTTATGCGGGGGCCAACGTCCTGACTTTC
CASTPYAGANVLTF
>TRBJ2-5|-|TRBV18|TRBD1
TGTGCCAGCTCACCCGGGACAGGGGGCCTGGAGACCCAGTACTTC
CASSPGTGGLETQYF
>TRBJ2-2|-|TRBV2|TRBD2
TGTGCCAGCAGTGAAGCGGGGACTAGCGGCGGGGAGCTGTTTTTT
CASSEAGTSGGELFF
>TRBJ1-1|-|TRBV27|-
TGTGCCAGCAGTTTGCAGGGGTTCACTGAAGCTTTCTTT
CASSLQGFTEAFF
>TRBJ2-1|-|TRBV7-2|-
TGTGCCAGGGAGCAGGGGAATGAGCAGTTCTTC
CAREQGNEQFF
>TRBJ1-1|few|TRBV18|TRBD1
TGTGCCAGCTCACCACGGACAGGGAACACTGAAGCTTTCTTT
CASSPRTGNTEAFF
>TRBJ2-1|-|TRBV29-1|-
TGCAGCGTTGATCAGTACAATGAGCAGTTCTTC
CSVDQYNEQFF
>TRBJ2-7|once|TRBV7-6|-
TGTGCCAGCAGCTTCGTAGCGGACTCCTACGAGCAGTACTTC
CASSFVADSYEQYF
>TRBJ2-1|few|TRBV9|TRBD2
TGTGCCAGCAGCGTAGTGGGGGAGGGCTCCTACAATGAGCAGTTCTTC
CASSVVGEGSYNEQFF
>TRBJ1-5|-|TRBV7-8|-
TGTGCCAGCAGCCAACTTCAGGGAAAAGGTCAGCCCCAGCATTTT
CASSQLQGKGQPQHF
>TRBJ1-3|-|TRBV27|TRBD1
TGTGCCAGCAGTCACAGGGGGGCTGGAAACACCATATATTTT
CASSHRGAGNTIYF
>TRBJ2-3|-|TRBV5-1|TRBD1
TGCGCCAGCAGCCTTCGGACAGGGAGCACAGATACGCAGTATTTT
CASSLRTGSTDTQYF